The 2 T cell receptor beta chains given below trace back to one sample, sequenced in a study of long-term antiretroviral therapy in people with HIV. The libraries were made with immunoSEQ v3.0 at survey level. The table came from immunoSEQ multiplex PCR; TCRdb's copy has only in-frame clones and leaves some out. The sample lists 20,000 to 25,000 clones, 83% occurring once. The starting material was unsorted PBMCs, obtained 0.4 years after starting antiretroviral therapy. The source is a man aged 50 to 60 with HIV.

The rearrangement joins TRBV15 to TRBJ1-5; 9 nucleotides line up with TRBD1. V lost 3 bases and J lost 6; bases outside the gene matches: 6. Germline CDR1 and CDR2: LNHNV and YYDKDF (reference sequence). CDR3 length: 15 amino acids. Written as DNA, the CDR3 is TGTGCCACCAGCAGGGGGGACAGGGAAAGTCAGCCCCAGCATTTT. It translates to CATSRGDRESQPQHF.

The chain links TRBV9 to TRBJ2-1, with D possibly being TRBD1 (6 bases). This CDR3 has 15 residues. V dropped 3 bases and J dropped 5 bases, with 15 bases sitting between them. Germline V CDR1 and CDR2: SGDLS, YYNGEE. In DNA form, the CDR3 reads TGTGCCAGCAGCGCCACAGGGTCCTCGAACAATGAGCAGTTCTTC. It codes for CASSATGSSNNEQFF.